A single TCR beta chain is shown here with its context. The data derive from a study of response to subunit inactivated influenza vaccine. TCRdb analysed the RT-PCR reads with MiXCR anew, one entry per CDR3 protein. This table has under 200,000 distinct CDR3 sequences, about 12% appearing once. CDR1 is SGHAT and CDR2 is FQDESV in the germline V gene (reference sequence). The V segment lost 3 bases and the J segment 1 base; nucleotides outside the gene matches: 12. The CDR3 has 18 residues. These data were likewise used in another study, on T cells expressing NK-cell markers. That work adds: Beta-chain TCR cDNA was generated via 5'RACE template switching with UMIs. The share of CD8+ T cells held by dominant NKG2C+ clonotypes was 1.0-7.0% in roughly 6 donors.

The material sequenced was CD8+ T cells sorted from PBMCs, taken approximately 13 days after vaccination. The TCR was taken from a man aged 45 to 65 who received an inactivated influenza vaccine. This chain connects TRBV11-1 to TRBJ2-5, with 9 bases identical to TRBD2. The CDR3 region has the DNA TGTGCCAGCAGCTTCCCCCTCCTAGTAGCGGGGGCCCAAGAGACCCAGTACTTC. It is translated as CASSFPLLVAGAQETQYF. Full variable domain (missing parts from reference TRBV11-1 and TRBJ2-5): EAEVAQSPRYKITEKSQAVAFWCDPISGHATLYWYRQILGQGPELLVQFQDESVVDDSQLPKDRFSAERLKGVDSTLKIQPAELGDSAMYLCASSFPLLVAGAQETQYFGPGTRLLVL.